The 2 T cell receptor beta chains presented below share a single source sample, sequenced in a study of human T cells and chemical hapten exposure. TCRdb re-called the RACE reads with MiXCR, one entry per CDR3 protein. The data contain about 190,000 distinct CDR3 sequences, 24% of them singletons. Time point given: patch test 3, about 24 weeks after DPC sensitization. Indicated treatment: therapeutic diphenylcyclopropenone sensitization with weekly scalp DPC. The specimen comprised whole blood, sampled in connection with sensitization to the hapten diphenylcyclopropenone (DPC). These receptors all come from a woman between 35 and 50 years old with alopecia areata. Some clones in this sample may be carry-over from other donors' samples.

This clonotype was picked up a small number of times. This rearrangement joins TRBV15 to TRBJ1-4; 8 bases agree with TRBD1. The CDR3 sequence is 17 residues long. Trimming cost V 0 bases and J 8 bases; bases outside gene matches: 11. Germline CDR1 LNHNV, CDR2 YYDKDF (reference sequence). CDR3 sequence (DNA): TGTGCCACCAGCAGAGATTTGTGGGGACAGGCTCGAGAAAAACTGTTTTTT. Encoded protein: CATSRDLWGQAREKLFF.

The CDR3 bases are TGTGCCAGCAGCTTAGGGGGGAGTGGCACCGGGGAGCTGTTTTTT. Translated: CASSLGGSGTGELFF. This sequence joins TRBV7-3 and TRBJ2-2, with a weak D call TRBD2 (6 bases). The CDR3 has 15 amino acids. CDR1 and CDR2 (germline): SGHTA, FQGTGA. Trimming stripped 2 bases from V and 4 bases from J, with 11 bases between.